The T cell receptor beta chain under discussion was sequenced for a study of blood T cell repertoires in COVID-19. As for the study in general: Acute-phase and convalescent COVID-19 samples originated in the United States, Italy and Spain. The analysed material was cDNA or gDNA that came from T cells, B-cell-depleted T cells, or PBMCs.

This clone was found once. TCRdb's table, derived via immunoSEQ multiplex PCR, lists solely in-frame clones and lacks some. Among around 180,000 clones, more than 75% were seen once, and the ten largest hold 18%. Germline CDR1 reads SGHTA; CDR2 reads FQGNSA. This CDR3 region has 14 residues. The V and J ends lost 1 base and 8 bases, in that order; junction bases with no gene match: 3. The receptor comes from a person between 65 and 79 years old with COVID-19, enrolled during active disease. V gene TRBV7-2 combines with J gene TRBJ1-3; 9 bases are shared with TRBD1. Sequencing was carried out using peripheral blood. The CDR3 loop reads CASSLGGQGYTIYF. The CDR3 nucleotides read TGTGCCAGCAGCTTAGGGGGACAGGGCTACACCATATATTTT.